The 29 T cell receptor beta chains below come from one sample, sequenced in a study of T cell responses to AZD1222 COVID-19 vaccine. Assay: immunoSEQ multiplex PCR; the TCRdb copy retains only in-frame clones and omits some. The table records about 92,000 clones, over 75% of them present only once. The sequences come from peripheral blood, collected on day 0 of AZD1222 vaccination. These receptors came from an adult in good health.

The chain uses TRBV5-5 and TRBJ1-2; TRBD1 matches 7 bases. J lost 13 bases, V lost 0 bases, and 9 bases had no gene match. Germline assignment: CDR1 SGHKS and CDR2 YYEKEE (reference sequence). This CDR3 contains 13 residues. This CDR3 reads CASSLDAGRGFTF. The DNA of the CDR3 is TGTGCCAGCAGCTTGGATGCGGGCAGGGGGTTCACCTTC.

The CDR3, as DNA: TGTGCCAGCAGCAAGGTGGTCAATGAGCAGTTCTTC. This gives the protein CASSKVVNEQFF. This rearrangement joins TRBV7-6 to TRBJ2-1, with D unclear. The CDR3 totals 12 residues. CDR1 is SGHVS and CDR2 is FNYEAQ in the germline V gene. The V gene lost 5 bases and the J gene lost 6 bases, with 8 bases spanning the gap.

The V and J genes are TRBV28 and TRBJ1-2; 9 nucleotides agree with TRBD1. The CDR3 is 13 residues long. Germline V gene sequence: CDR1 MDHEN, CDR2 SYDVKM. The junction had 2 bases not matched to a gene; V was cut back by 5 bases and J by 4 bases. The CDR3 spells CASSATGGYGYTF. In nucleotides, the CDR3 is TGTGCCAGCAGTGCGACAGGGGGCTATGGCTACACCTTC.

The chain uses TRBV7-8 and TRBJ2-3; maybe TRBD1 (6 bases). V lost 5 bases and J lost 5, with 8 bases in between. Germline V gene data show CDR1 as SGHVS and CDR2 as FQNEAQ. CDR3 size: 12 residues. CDR3 residues: CASSLTGDTQYF. The CDR3 coding sequence is TGTGCCAGCAGCCTGACAGGAGATACGCAGTATTTT.

CDR3 DNA: TGTGCCAGCAGCTTCGGGGCGGGAGGGCCTATATATGAGCAGTTCTTC. Residues: CASSFGAGGPIYEQFF. The chain links TRBV7-2 to TRBJ2-1; TRBD2 agrees at 9 bases. CDR3 size: 16 residues. From germline, CDR1 is SGHTA and CDR2 FQGNSA. V trimming: 3 bases; J trimming: 8 bases; junction bases outside the gene matches: 11. The variable domain in full, with the rest retrieved from reference TRBV7-2 and TRBJ2-1, is GAGVSQSPSNKVTEKGKDVELRCDPISGHTALYWYRQSLGQGLEFLIYFQGNSAPDKSGLPSDRFSAERTGGSVSTLTIQRTQQEDSAVYLCASSFGAGGPIYEQFFGPGTRLTVL.

V usage is TRBV30 and J usage is TRBJ1-1, with D tentatively TRBD1 (6 bases). CDR1 and CDR2 from the germline V gene are GTSNPN and SVGIG (reference sequence). The CDR3 is 14 residues long. Trimming took 4 bases from V and 4 from J, leaving 16 bases between them. This CDR3 is CAWNTGQPVTEAFF. The CDR3 region has the DNA TGTGCCTGGAACACTGGACAGCCAGTCACTGAAGCTTTCTTT. The full variable domain, in which reference TRBV30 and TRBJ1-1 provide the parts outside the CDR3, is SQTIHQWPATLVQPVGSPLSLECTVEGTSNPNLYWYRQAAGRGLQLLFYSVGIGQISSEVPQNLSASRPQDRQFILSSKKLLLSDSGFYLCAWNTGQPVTEAFFGQGTRLTVV.

The chain is built from TRBV6-1 and TRBJ2-7; D gene unclear. The CDR3 is 12 residues long. Germline V gene lookup returns CDR1 MNHNS and CDR2 SASEGT. V lost 2 bases and J 2 bases, leaving 4 bases between the germline ends. DNA for the CDR3: TGTGCCAGCAGTGAACGACCCTACGAGCAGTACTTC. The encoded protein is CASSERPYEQYF.

The chain employs TRBV18 and TRBJ1-2; D unclear. The germline gives CDR1 KGHSH, CDR2 LQKENI. V was trimmed by 4 bases and J by 4 bases, leaving 13 bases between them. CDR3 length: 14 amino acids. The CDR3 coding sequence is TGTGCCAGCTCACTTAGGGTGGGTGGCTATGGCTACACCTTC. It encodes CASSLRVGGYGYTF.

The chain has TRBV12-5 and TRBJ2-1, with TRBD1 matching 7 bases. With 1 base clipped from V and 1 base from J, the junction kept 7 bases outside the gene matches. CDR3 size: 17 residues. The germline V gene has CDR1 LGHNT and CDR2 FRNRAP. The CDR3 DNA reads as TGTGCTAGTGGTTTGGCCACTCGACAGGGTTCCTACAATGAGCAGTTCTTC. Protein sequence: CASGLATRQGSYNEQFF.

The CDR3 DNA reads as TGCGCCAGCAGCCAAGAGACAGGGGGGGGTTCGGGCTACACCTTC. Its protein is CASSQETGGGSGYTF. V usage is TRBV4-1 and J usage is TRBJ1-2, with TRBD1 identical over 9 bases. V shed 0 bases and J 8 bases; nucleotides not matched to a gene: 7. This CDR3 contains 15 residues. Germline V gene lookup returns CDR1 MGHRA and CDR2 YSYEKL.

The V gene is TRBV30, the J gene TRBJ1-1, with a tentative D call TRBD1 (6 bases). Looked up from germline, CDR1 is GTSNPN and CDR2 is SVGIG (reference sequence). This CDR3 has 13 amino acids. V was trimmed by 5 bases and J by 3 bases, leaving 13 bases between them. The CDR3 region has the DNA TGTGCCTGGGCAACAGGGCGGGACACTGAAGCTTTCTTT. Protein sequence: CAWATGRDTEAFF. The full variable domain, its missing parts supplied by reference TRBV30 and TRBJ1-1, is SQTIHQWPATLVQPVGSPLSLECTVEGTSNPNLYWYRQAAGRGLQLLFYSVGIGQISSEVPQNLSASRPQDRQFILSSKKLLLSDSGFYLCAWATGRDTEAFFGQGTRLTVV.

Here the CDR3 reads CASSLVWGGGFDGNQPQHF. CDR3 bases: TGTGCCAGCAGCTTGGTATGGGGGGGCGGCTTCGACGGCAATCAGCCCCAGCATTTT. V is TRBV5-5 and J is TRBJ1-5, with a possible D match to TRBD1 (6 bases). The V gene's germline CDR1 is SGHKS and CDR2 YYEKEE (reference sequence). The V end lost 0 bases, the J end lost 2 bases, and 21 bases lay between the germline ends. This CDR3 contains 19 residues.

This chain's CDR3 is CASSLRLRLSYEQYF. DNA of the CDR3: TGTGCCAGCAGCTTGAGGTTGCGCCTGTCCTACGAGCAGTACTTC. The V gene is TRBV5-8, the J gene TRBJ2-7; D is ambiguous. The CDR3 has 15 amino acids. Trimming stripped 1 base from V and 1 base from J, with 12 bases between. CDR1 and CDR2 (germline): SGHTS, YDEGEE.

V is TRBV7-9 and J is TRBJ2-3; 12 bases are a match to TRBD2. This CDR3 region has 17 residues. V lost 3 bases, J lost 2 bases, and 6 bases stayed unmatched. In germline, CDR1 is SEHNR, CDR2 FQNEAQ (reference sequence). The CDR3 bases are TGTGCCAGCAGCTTGGGCACTAGCGGGGGGCCCACAGATACGCAGTATTTT. It specifies CASSLGTSGGPTDTQYF.

The CDR3, as DNA: TGTGCCAGCAGCCACACCCCCAGGGGTTACGATTCACCCCTCCACTTT. Its protein product is CASSHTPRGYDSPLHF. The chain joins TRBV3-1 (or the pseudogene TRBV3-2) to TRBJ1-6; possibly TRBD1 for D (6 bases). The V and J ends lost 3 bases and 8 bases respectively, with 17 bases between them. The CDR3 covers 16 residues. Germline V gives CDR1 LGHDT, CDR2 YNNKEL (reference sequence).

The chain combines TRBV24-1 with TRBJ2-5; D may correspond to TRBD1 or TRBD2 (5 bases each). The CDR3 has 14 residues. V dropped 9 bases and J dropped 5 bases, with 18 bases sitting between them. CDR1 and CDR2 (germline): KGHDR, SFDVKD. This CDR3 is CATPRDGTGETQYF. The DNA of the CDR3 is TGTGCCACCCCTAGGGACGGGACCGGGGAGACCCAGTACTTC.

The sample holds a few counts of this clone. The chain couples TRBV3-1 (or the pseudogene TRBV3-2) to TRBJ2-6, with D uncertain. The CDR3 consists of 15 residues. CDR1 LGHDT and CDR2 YNNKEL come from the germline V gene (reference sequence). V shed 2 bases and J shed 0 bases, with 5 bases lying between them. The CDR3, as DNA: TGTGCCAGCAGCCAACGAGGCTCTGGGGCCAACGTCCTGACTTTC. Amino acid sequence: CASSQRGSGANVLTF.

V gene TRBV12-3 or TRBV12-4 combines with J gene TRBJ2-1; D remains unclear. This CDR3 contains 12 residues. Between the trimmed V and J ends, which lost 10 bases and 8 bases, there was a span of 15 bases. CDR3 residues: CAIRLATDEQFF. In DNA, the CDR3 is TGTGCCATCCGTCTGGCTACCGATGAGCAGTTCTTC.

This chain connects TRBV7-2 to TRBJ1-5, with 7 bases that match TRBD1. J lost 4 bases, V lost 3 bases, and 9 bases had no gene match. The germline CDR1 and CDR2 sequences are SGHTA and FQGNSA. This CDR3 region has 16 residues. The CDR3 coding sequence is TGTGCCAGCAGCTTTACATTAGGGGGCGATAATCAGCCCCAGCATTTT. Its protein is CASSFTLGGDNQPQHF.

This chain joins TRBV11-2 and TRBJ2-1; 11 bases line up with TRBD1. With V trimmed by 4 bases and J by 2 bases, 1 base remained unmatched. This CDR3 is 15 amino acids long. Germline CDR1 is SGHAT and CDR2 is FQNNGV. The CDR3 here is CASSSGQGAYNEQFF. The CDR3 DNA reads TGTGCCAGCAGCTCGGGACAGGGGGCCTACAATGAGCAGTTCTTC.

The chain has TRBV2 and TRBJ1-5, with D perhaps TRBD1 (5 bases). From germline, CDR1 is SNHLY and CDR2 FYNNEI. This CDR3 has 14 amino acids. Trimming left V 5 bases short and J 4 bases short, with 12 bases between. CDR3 amino acids: CASSTYRPNQPQHF. The CDR3 DNA is TGTGCCAGCAGTACTTACAGGCCTAATCAGCCCCAGCATTTT.

The V and J genes are TRBV7-9 and TRBJ2-1, with 16 bases matching TRBD2. V gave up 5 bases and J gave up 8 bases; unmatched junction bases: 3. This CDR3 is built from 15 residues. Germline V gene sequence: CDR1 SEHNR, CDR2 FQNEAQ (reference sequence). CDR3: CASSEGTSGRDEQFF. CDR3 nucleotide sequence: TGTGCCAGCAGCGAGGGGACTAGCGGGAGGGATGAGCAGTTCTTC.

The chain combines TRBV6-1 with TRBJ1-6; 7 nucleotides line up with TRBD1. The CDR3 loop spans 16 amino acids. With 1 base clipped from V and 2 bases from J, the junction kept 2 bases outside the gene matches. CDR1 MNHNS and CDR2 SASEGT come from the germline V gene. CDR3 DNA sequence: TGTGCCAGCAGTGAAGGACAGGGCGCCTATAATTCACCCCTCCACTTT. Translated: CASSEGQGAYNSPLHF.

The CDR3 sequence is CATTGPAYEQYF. The CDR3 DNA sequence: TGTGCCACCACCGGGCCTGCCTACGAGCAGTACTTC. The chain is built from TRBV28 and TRBJ2-7, with no clear D. The CDR3 sequence is 12 residues long. CDR1 is MDHEN and CDR2 is SYDVKM in the germline V gene. V was pared by 10 bases and J by 2 bases, with 12 bases between.

The genes are TRBV3-1 (or the pseudogene TRBV3-2) and TRBJ2-5; 7 bases are a match to TRBD2. Germline CDR1 reads LGHDT; CDR2 reads YNNKEL (reference sequence). CDR3 length: 16 residues. The junction had 11 bases not matched to a gene; V was cut back by 2 bases and J by 5 bases. The CDR3 coding sequence is TGTGCCAGCAGCCAATCCTACGCTAGCGGTGGGGAGACCCAGTACTTC. This encodes CASSQSYASGGETQYF.

V usage is TRBV10-3 and J usage is TRBJ1-1, with 10 nucleotides matching TRBD1. Germline assignment: CDR1 ENHRY and CDR2 SYGVKD. The CDR3 spans 16 residues. J lost 3 bases, V lost 4 bases, and 8 bases had no gene match. CDR3: CAISALGQGGDTEAFF. The DNA for the CDR3 is TGTGCCATCAGTGCCTTAGGACAGGGGGGGGACACTGAAGCTTTCTTT.

The rearrangement uses TRBV2 and TRBJ2-7, with D possibly TRBD1 on 6 matching bases. CDR3 length: 13 amino acids. V lost 10 bases and J lost 2, with 15 bases in between. In germline, CDR1 is SNHLY, CDR2 FYNNEI. The CDR3 sequence: CATNQGRPYEQYF. CDR3 DNA: TGTGCCACCAACCAGGGGCGCCCCTACGAGCAGTACTTC.

This clone showed up just once. The J gene is TRBJ1-1, the V gene TRBV3-1 (or the pseudogene TRBV3-2), with a weak D call TRBD1 (5 bases). Germline loops: CDR1 LGHDT, CDR2 YNNKEL (reference sequence). Trimming left V 6 bases short and J 6 bases short, with 14 bases between. The length of the CDR3 is 13 residues. In DNA form, the CDR3 reads TGTGCCAGCAGTCGGGCAGGGCATCCTGAAGCTTTCTTT. Translation gives CASSRAGHPEAFF.

This sequence joins TRBV12-3 or TRBV12-4 and TRBJ1-2; D not certain. Deletions cut 2 bases from V and 7 bases from J, with 11 bases between. This CDR3 comprises 13 residues. The CDR3 protein is CASSLLSTIGYTF. The DNA of the CDR3 is TGTGCCAGCAGTTTACTATCGACCATTGGCTACACCTTC.